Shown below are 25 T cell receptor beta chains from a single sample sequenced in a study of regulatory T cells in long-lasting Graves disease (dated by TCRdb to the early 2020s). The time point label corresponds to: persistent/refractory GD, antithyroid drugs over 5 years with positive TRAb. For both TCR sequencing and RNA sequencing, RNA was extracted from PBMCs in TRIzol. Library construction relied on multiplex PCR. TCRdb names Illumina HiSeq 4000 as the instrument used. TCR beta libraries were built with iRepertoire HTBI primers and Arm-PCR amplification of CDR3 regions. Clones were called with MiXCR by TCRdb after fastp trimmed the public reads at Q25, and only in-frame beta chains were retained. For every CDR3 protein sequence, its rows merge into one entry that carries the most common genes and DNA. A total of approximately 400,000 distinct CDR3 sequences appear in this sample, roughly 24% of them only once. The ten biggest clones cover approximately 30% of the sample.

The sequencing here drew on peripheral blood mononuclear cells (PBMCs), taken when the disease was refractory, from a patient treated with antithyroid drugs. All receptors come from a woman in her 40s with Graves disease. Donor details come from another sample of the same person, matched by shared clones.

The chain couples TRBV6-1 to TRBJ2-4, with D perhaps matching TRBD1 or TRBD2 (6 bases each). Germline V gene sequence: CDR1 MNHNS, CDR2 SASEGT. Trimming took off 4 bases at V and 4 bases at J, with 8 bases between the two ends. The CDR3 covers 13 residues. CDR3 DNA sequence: TGTGCCAGCAGTGGGGGGGCGAAAAACATTCAGTACTTC. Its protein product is CASSGGAKNIQYF.

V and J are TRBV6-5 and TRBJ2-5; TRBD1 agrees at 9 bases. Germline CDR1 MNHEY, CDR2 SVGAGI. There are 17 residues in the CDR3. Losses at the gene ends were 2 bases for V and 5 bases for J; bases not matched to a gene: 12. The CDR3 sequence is CASSYGTPGQGGETQYF. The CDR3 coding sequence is TGTGCCAGCAGTTACGGGACTCCGGGACAGGGAGGGGAGACCCAGTACTTC.

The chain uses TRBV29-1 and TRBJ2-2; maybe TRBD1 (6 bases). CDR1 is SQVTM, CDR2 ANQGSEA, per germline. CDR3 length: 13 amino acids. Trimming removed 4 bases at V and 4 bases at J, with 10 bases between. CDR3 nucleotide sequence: TGCAGCGTTGGAGGACAGAGCACCGGGGAGCTGTTTTTT. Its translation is CSVGGQSTGELFF.

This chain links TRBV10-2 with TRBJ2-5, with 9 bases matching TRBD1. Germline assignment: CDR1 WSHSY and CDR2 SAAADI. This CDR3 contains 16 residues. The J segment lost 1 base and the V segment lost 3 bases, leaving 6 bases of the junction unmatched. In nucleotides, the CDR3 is TGCGCCAGCAGTGATTACGGGACAGGGCTCCAAGAGACCCAGTACTTC. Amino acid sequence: CASSDYGTGLQETQYF.

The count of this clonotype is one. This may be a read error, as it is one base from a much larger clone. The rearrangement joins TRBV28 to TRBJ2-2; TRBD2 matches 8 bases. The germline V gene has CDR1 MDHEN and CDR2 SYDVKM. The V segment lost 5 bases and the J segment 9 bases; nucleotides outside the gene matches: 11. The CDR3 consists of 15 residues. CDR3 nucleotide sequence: TGTGCCAGCAGTCATGTCTTCGGGGGGGCCAGGGAGCTGTTTTTT. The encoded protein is CASSHVFGGARELFF. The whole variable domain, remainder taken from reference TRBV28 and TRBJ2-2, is DVKVTQSSRYLVKRTGEKVFLECVQDMDHENMFWYRQDPGLGLRLIYFSYDVKMKEKGDIPEGYSVSREKKERFSLILESASTNQTSMYLCASSHVFGGARELFFGEGSRLTVL.

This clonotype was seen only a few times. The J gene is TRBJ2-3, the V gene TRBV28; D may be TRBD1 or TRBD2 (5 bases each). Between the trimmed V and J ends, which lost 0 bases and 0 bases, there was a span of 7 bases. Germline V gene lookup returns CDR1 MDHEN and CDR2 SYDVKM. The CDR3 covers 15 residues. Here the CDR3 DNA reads TGTGCCAGCAGTTTATGGGGACCGAGCACAGATACGCAGTATTTT. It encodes CASSLWGPSTDTQYF.

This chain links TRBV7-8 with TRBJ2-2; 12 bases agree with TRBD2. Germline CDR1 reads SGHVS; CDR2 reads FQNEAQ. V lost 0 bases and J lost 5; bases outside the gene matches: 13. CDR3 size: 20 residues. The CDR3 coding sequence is TGTGCCAGCAGCTTAGCGGTTGGGAGCACTAGCGGGAGGAGGACCGGGGAGCTGTTTTTT. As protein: CASSLAVGSTSGRRTGELFF.

The CDR3 region is CATSPTLNIGSTGELFF. CDR3 nucleotide sequence: TGTGCCACCAGCCCGACTCTGAATATCGGGAGTACCGGGGAGCTGTTTTTT. The V call is TRBV15, the J call TRBJ2-2; D may be TRBD2 (6 bases). Deletions cut 5 bases from V and 5 bases from J, with 21 bases between. The CDR3 is made up of 17 amino acids. Looked up from germline, CDR1 is LNHNV and CDR2 is YYDKDF (reference sequence).

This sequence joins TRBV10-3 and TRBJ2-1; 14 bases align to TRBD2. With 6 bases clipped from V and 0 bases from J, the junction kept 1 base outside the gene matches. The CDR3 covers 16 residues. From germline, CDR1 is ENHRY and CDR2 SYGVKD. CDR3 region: CAIRGTSGSSYNEQFF. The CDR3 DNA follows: TGTGCCATCAGGGGGACTAGCGGGAGCTCCTACAATGAGCAGTTCTTC.

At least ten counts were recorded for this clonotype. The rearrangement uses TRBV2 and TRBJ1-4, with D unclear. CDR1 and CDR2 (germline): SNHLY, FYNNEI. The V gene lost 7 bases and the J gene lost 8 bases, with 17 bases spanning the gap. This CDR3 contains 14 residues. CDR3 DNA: TGTGCCAGCACCCCCAGCCTCTTAGGAGAAAAACTGTTTTTT. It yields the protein CASTPSLLGEKLFF. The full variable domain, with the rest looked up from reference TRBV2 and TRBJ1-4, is EPEVTQTPSHQVTQMGQEVILRCVPISNHLYFYWYRQILGQKVEFLVSFYNNEISEKSEIFDDQFSVERPDGSNFTLKIRSTKLEDSAMYFCASTPSLLGEKLFFGSGTQLSVL.

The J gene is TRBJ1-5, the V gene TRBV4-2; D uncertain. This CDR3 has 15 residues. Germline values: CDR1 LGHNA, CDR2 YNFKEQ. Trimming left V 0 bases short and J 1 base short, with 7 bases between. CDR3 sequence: CASSQERTSNQPQHF. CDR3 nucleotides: TGTGCCAGCAGCCAAGAGAGGACGAGCAATCAGCCCCAGCATTTT.

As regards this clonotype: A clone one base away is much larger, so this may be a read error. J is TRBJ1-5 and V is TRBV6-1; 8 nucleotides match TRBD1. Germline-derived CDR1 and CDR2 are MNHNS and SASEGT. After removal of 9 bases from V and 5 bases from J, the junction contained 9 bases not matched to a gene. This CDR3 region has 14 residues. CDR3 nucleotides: TGTGCCAGTTACAAGACAGGGGTCGATCAGCCCCAGCATTTT. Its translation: CASYKTGVDQPQHF.

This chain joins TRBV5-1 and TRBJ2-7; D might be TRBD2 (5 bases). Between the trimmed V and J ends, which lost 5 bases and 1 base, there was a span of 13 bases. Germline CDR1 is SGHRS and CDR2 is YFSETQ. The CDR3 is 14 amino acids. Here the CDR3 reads CASREVGSSYEQYF. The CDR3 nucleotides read TGCGCCAGCAGGGAGGTCGGGTCTTCCTACGAGCAGTACTTC.

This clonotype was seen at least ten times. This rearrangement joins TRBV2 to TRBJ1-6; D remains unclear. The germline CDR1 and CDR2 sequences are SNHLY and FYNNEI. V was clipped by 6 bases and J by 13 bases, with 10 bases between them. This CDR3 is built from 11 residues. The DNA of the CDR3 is TGTGCCAGCAGAACGGCACTTCCCCTCCACTTT. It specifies CASRTALPLHF. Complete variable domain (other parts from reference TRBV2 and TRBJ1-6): EPEVTQTPSHQVTQMGQEVILRCVPISNHLYFYWYRQILGQKVEFLVSFYNNEISEKSEIFDDQFSVERPDGSNFTLKIRSTKLEDSAMYFCASRTALPLHFGNGTRLTVT.

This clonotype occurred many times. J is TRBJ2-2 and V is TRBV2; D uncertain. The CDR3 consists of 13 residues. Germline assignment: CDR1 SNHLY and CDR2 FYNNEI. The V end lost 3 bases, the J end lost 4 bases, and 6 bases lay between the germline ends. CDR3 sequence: CASSDRLTGELFF. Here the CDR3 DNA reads TGTGCCAGCAGTGACAGACTCACCGGGGAGCTGTTTTTT.

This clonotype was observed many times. DNA of the CDR3: TGTGCCAGCAGTTCCGCGACAGGCTCCGGAGAAAAACTGTTTTTT. Encoded protein: CASSSATGSGEKLFF. The chain combines TRBV28 with TRBJ1-4; D possibly corresponds to TRBD1 (6 bases). Germline-derived CDR1 and CDR2 are MDHEN and SYDVKM. V was pared by 4 bases and J by 8 bases, with 17 bases between. The CDR3 runs 15 residues.

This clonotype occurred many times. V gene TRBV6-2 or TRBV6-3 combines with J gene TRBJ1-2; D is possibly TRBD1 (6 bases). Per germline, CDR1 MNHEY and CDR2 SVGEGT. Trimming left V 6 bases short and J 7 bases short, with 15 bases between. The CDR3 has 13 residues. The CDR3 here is CASRGTGIGGYTF. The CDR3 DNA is TGTGCCAGCAGGGGTACAGGGATAGGTGGCTACACCTTC.

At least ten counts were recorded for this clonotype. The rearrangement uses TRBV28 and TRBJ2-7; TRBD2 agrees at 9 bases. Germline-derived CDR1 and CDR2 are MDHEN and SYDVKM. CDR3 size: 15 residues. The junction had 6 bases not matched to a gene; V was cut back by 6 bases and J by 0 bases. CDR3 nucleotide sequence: TGTGCCAGCAGCCCAGCGGGAGGATCCTCCTACGAGCAGTACTTC. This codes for CASSPAGGSSYEQYF.

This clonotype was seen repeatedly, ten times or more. The CDR3 is CASSQAGVMNTEAFF. CDR3 in DNA: TGTGCCAGCAGCCAAGCTGGGGTGATGAACACTGAAGCTTTCTTT. V is TRBV3-1 and J is TRBJ1-1, with D hard to call. Trimming took off 1 base at V and 0 bases at J, with 9 bases between the two ends. Looked up from germline, CDR1 is LGHDT and CDR2 is YNNKEL (reference sequence). The length of the CDR3 is 15 residues. The entire variable domain, with the rest obtained from reference TRBV3-1 and TRBJ1-1, is as follows: DTAVSQTPKYLVTQMGNDKSIKCEQNLGHDTMYWYKQDSKKFLKIMFSYNNKELIINETVPNRFSPKSPDKAHLNLHINSLELGDSAVYFCASSQAGVMNTEAFFGQGTRLTVV.

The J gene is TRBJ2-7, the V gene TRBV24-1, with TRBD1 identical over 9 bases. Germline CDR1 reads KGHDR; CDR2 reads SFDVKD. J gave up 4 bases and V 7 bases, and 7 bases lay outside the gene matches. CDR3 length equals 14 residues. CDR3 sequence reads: CATSSGTGIYEQYF. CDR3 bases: TGTGCCACCAGCTCCGGGACAGGGATATACGAGCAGTACTTC.

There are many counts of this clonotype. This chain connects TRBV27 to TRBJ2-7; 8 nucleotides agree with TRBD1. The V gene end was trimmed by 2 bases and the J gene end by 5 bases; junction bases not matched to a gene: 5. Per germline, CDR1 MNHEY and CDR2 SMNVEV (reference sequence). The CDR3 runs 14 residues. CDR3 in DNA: TGTGCCAGCAGTTTACAGGGGGCGCACCACGAGCAGTACTTC. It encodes CASSLQGAHHEQYF.

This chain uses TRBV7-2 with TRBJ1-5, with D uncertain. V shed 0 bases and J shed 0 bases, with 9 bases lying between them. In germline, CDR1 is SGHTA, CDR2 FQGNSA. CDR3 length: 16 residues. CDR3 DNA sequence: TGTGCCAGCAGCTTAGCATACGGATATAGCAATCAGCCCCAGCATTTT. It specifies CASSLAYGYSNQPQHF.

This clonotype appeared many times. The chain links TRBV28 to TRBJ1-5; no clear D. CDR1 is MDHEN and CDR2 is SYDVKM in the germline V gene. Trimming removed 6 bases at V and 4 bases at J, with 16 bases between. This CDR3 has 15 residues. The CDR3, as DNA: TGTGCCAGCAGGGCAAGGCCCTTCACAAATCAGCCCCAGCATTTT. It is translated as CASRARPFTNQPQHF.

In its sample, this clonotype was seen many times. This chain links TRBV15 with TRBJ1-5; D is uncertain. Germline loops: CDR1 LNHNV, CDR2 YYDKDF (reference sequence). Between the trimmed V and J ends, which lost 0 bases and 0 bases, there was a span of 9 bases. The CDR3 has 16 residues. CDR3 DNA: TGTGCCACCAGCAGAGATCTCAGCCTTAGCAATCAGCCCCAGCATTTT. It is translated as CATSRDLSLSNQPQHF. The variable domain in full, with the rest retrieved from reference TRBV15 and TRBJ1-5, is DAMVIQNPRYQVTQFGKPVTLSCSQTLNHNVMYWYQQKSSQAPKLLFHYYDKDFNNEADTPDNFQSRRPNTSFCFLDIRSPGLGDTAMYLCATSRDLSLSNQPQHFGDGTRLSIL.

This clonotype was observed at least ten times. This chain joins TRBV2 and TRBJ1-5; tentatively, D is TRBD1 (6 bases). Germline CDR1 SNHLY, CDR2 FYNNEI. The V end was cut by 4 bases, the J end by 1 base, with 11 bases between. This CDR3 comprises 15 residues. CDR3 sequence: CASSVNRESNQPQHF. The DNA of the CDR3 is TGTGCCAGCAGTGTCAACAGGGAAAGCAATCAGCCCCAGCATTTT.